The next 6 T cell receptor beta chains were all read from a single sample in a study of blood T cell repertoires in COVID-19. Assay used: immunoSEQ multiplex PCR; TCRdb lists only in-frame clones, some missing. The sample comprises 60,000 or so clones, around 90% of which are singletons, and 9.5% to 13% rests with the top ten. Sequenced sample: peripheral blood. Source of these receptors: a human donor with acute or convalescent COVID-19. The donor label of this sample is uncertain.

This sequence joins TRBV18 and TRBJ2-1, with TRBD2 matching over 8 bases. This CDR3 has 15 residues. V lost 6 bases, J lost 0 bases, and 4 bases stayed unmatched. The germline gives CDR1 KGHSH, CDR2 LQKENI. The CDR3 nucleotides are TGTGCCAGCTCTCAGAGCGGGAGCTCCTACAATGAGCAGTTCTTC. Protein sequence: CASSQSGSSYNEQFF. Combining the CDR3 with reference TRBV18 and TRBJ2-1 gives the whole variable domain NAGVMQNPRHLVRRRGQEARLRCSPMKGHSHVYWYRQLPEEGLKFMVYLQKENIIDESGMPKERFSAEFPKEGPSILRIQQVVRGDSAAYFCASSQSGSSYNEQFFGPGTRLTVL.

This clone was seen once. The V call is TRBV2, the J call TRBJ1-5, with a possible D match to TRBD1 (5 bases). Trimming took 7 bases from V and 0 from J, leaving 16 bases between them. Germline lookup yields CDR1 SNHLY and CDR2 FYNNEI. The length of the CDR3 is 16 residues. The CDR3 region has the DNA TGTGCCAGCATGGGGGGTTGGGGTAATAGCAATCAGCCCCAGCATTTT. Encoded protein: CASMGGWGNSNQPQHF.

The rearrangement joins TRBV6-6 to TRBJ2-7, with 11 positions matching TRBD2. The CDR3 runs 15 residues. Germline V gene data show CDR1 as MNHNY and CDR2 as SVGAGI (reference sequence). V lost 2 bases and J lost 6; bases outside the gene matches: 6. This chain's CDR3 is CASSYETSGSFEQYF. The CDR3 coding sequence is TGTGCCAGCAGTTACGAAACTAGCGGGAGCTTCGAGCAGTACTTC.

CDR3 amino acids: CASNDRAEVSEKLFF. The CDR3 DNA is TGTGCCAGCAATGACAGGGCTGAAGTTAGTGAAAAACTGTTTTTT. The chain links TRBV6-6 to TRBJ1-4; TRBD1 aligns across 7 bases. J was trimmed by 7 bases and V by 7 bases; bases with no gene match: 12. Germline assignment: CDR1 MNHNY and CDR2 SVGAGI (reference sequence). This CDR3 is built from 15 residues.

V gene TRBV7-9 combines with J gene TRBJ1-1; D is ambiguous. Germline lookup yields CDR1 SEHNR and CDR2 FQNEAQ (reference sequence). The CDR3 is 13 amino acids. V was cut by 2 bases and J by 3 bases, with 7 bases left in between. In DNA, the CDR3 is TGTGCCAGCAGCTTAACCTCGGACACTGAAGCTTTCTTT. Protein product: CASSLTSDTEAFF.

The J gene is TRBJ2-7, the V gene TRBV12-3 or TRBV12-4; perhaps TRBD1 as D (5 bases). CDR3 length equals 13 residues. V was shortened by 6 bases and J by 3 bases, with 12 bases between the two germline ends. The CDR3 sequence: CASSLSGIYEQYV. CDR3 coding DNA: TGTGCCAGCAGCCTTTCAGGGATCTACGAGCAGTACGTC.